These 18 T cell receptor beta chains were sequenced from one sample in a study of monozygotic twins with inflammatory bowel disease. One entry per CDR3 protein, without DNA, is what TCRdb gives after re-calling the 5' RACE reads. The sample's table shows about 380,000 distinct CDR3 sequences. The sample was blood. The receptors stem from a human donor with ulcerative colitis or Crohn's disease, or a healthy co-twin of an affected twin (not recorded which).

This rearrangement joins TRBV7-3 to TRBJ2-3; TCRdb names TRBD2, which stays unverified in the absence of DNA. Germline values: CDR1 SGHTA, CDR2 FQGTGA. The CDR3 is made up of 15 amino acids. CDR3 loop: CASSSLAVGTDTQYF.

This chain connects TRBV19 to TRBJ1-5; TCRdb's D call, TRBD1, is unchecked because there is no DNA. Germline V CDR1 and CDR2: LNHDA, SQIVND (reference sequence). This CDR3 is 15 amino acids long. CDR3 sequence: CASKGLNRGNQPQHF.

This chain connects TRBV6-5 to TRBJ1-1; TCRdb returns TRBD1, unconfirmable since there is no DNA. Germline CDR1 and CDR2: MNHEY and SVGAGI. The CDR3 is 14 amino acids. The CDR3: CASSYDRDIALGLF.

The chain employs TRBV12-3 or TRBV12-4 and TRBJ1-5. CDR3 length: 13 amino acids. CDR3 sequence reads: CASSLQENQPQHF.

CDR3 sequence reads: CASSSPGGPGANVLTF. The genes are TRBV27 and TRBJ2-6. Per germline, CDR1 MNHEY and CDR2 SMNVEV (reference sequence). This CDR3 region has 16 residues.

The chain recombines TRBV4-1 with TRBJ1-1. The CDR3 consists of 12 residues. Germline V CDR1 and CDR2: MGHRA, YSYEKL. The CDR3 here is CASSQVPEKAFF.

The genes are TRBV13 and TRBJ2-7; TCRdb's assignment of TRBD1 cannot be checked, as there is no DNA. This CDR3 comprises 15 residues. The V gene's germline CDR1 is PRHDT and CDR2 FYEKMQ (reference sequence). The CDR3 is CASSSRGTGRYEQYF.

The chain employs TRBV30 and TRBJ2-3; with no DNA, the TCRdb D assignment of TRBD1 cannot be verified. CDR1 is GTSNPN, CDR2 SVGIG, per germline (reference sequence). The length of the CDR3 is 13 residues. The CDR3 here is CAWSQGNTDTQYF. Drawing the rest from reference TRBV30 and TRBJ2-3, the complete variable domain is SQTIHQWPATLVQPVGSPLSLECTVEGTSNPNLYWYRQAAGRGLQLLFYSVGIGQISSEVPQNLSASRPQDRQFILSSKKLLLSDSGFYLCAWSQGNTDTQYFGPGTRLTVL.

The genes are TRBV7-9 and TRBJ1-6; with no DNA, the TCRdb D assignment of TRBD1 cannot be verified. The CDR3 is made up of 17 amino acids. Germline CDR1 and CDR2: SEHNR and FQNEAQ (reference sequence). CDR3 protein: CASSLAPAGAVNSPLHF. Variable domain in full (rest from reference TRBV7-9 and TRBJ1-6): DTGVSQNPRHKITKRGQNVTFRCDPISEHNRLYWYRQTLGQGPEFLTYFQNEAQLEKSRLLSDRFSAERPKGSFSTLEIQRTEQGDSAMYLCASSLAPAGAVNSPLHFGNGTRLTVT.

The V gene is TRBV25-1, the J gene TRBJ1-5. The CDR3 covers 14 residues. Germline-derived CDR1 and CDR2 are MGHDK and SYGVNS. The CDR3 loop reads CASSENDRDQPQHF.

The chain is built from TRBV7-9 and TRBJ2-3; TCRdb designates TRBD2, a call that cannot be tested without DNA. Looked up from germline, CDR1 is SEHNR and CDR2 is FQNEAQ (reference sequence). The CDR3 has 13 amino acids. CDR3 region: CASTLLLGDTQYF.

The genes are TRBV3-1 and TRBJ2-2; the TCRdb call, TRBD1, lacks DNA for checking. Germline loops: CDR1 LGHDT, CDR2 YNNKEL (reference sequence). The CDR3 length is 16 residues. CDR3 region: CASSQMGTGWPGELFF.

The rearrangement links TRBV12-2 to TRBJ1-2; TCRdb's D call, TRBD1, is unchecked because there is no DNA. TRBV12-2 is given as a pseudogene. The CDR3 length is 16 residues. The CDR3 protein is CASRLPLPGGGYGYTF.

This sequence joins TRBV19 and TRBJ2-7; TCRdb indicates TRBD1, and absent DNA this call remains unverified. Germline CDR1 is LNHDA and CDR2 is SQIVND (reference sequence). The CDR3 is 14 residues long. CDR3 in amino acids: CASSISGKTYEQYF.

The chain is built from TRBV5-1 and TRBJ1-1; TCRdb gives TRBD1 as the D gene, but with no DNA this cannot be confirmed. Germline V gene data show CDR1 as SGHRS and CDR2 as YFSETQ. The CDR3 sequence is 15 residues long. This CDR3 is CASSWETVVNTEAFF.

The chain uses TRBV5-4 and TRBJ2-3; TCRdb selects TRBD2, and the lack of DNA leaves this call unchecked. Germline lookup yields CDR1 SGHNT and CDR2 YYREEE (reference sequence). The CDR3 consists of 17 residues. CDR3 in amino acids: CASSLVGGSPSTDTQYF.

The CDR3 here is CASSQVEGSYNSPLHF. The chain carries TRBV4-2 and TRBJ1-6. Germline V gene data show CDR1 as LGHNA and CDR2 as YNFKEQ. The length of the CDR3 is 16 residues.

This chain uses TRBV19 with TRBJ1-1; TCRdb outputs TRBD1, but without DNA this stays unchecked. The CDR3 has 22 residues. CDR1 and CDR2 (germline): LNHDA, SQIVND (reference sequence). This CDR3 reads CASSKYPGQSSSGGSMNTEAFF.